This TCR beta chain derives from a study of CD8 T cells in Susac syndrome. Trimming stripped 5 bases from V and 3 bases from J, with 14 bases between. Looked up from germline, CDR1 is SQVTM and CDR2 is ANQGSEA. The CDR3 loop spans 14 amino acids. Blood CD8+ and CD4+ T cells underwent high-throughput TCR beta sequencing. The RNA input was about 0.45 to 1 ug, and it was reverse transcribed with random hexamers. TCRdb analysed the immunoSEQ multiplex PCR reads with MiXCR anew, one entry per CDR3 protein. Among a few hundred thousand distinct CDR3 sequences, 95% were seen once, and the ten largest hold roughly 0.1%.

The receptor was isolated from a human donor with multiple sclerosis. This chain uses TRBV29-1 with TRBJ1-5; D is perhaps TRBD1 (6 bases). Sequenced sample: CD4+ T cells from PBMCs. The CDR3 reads CSVRTDNTNQPQHF. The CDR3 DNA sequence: TGCAGCGTTCGGACAGATAATACCAATCAGCCCCAGCATTTT.